The 23 T cell receptor beta chains reported below all come from one sample, sequenced in a study of T cells in Graves' hyperthyroidism and ophthalmopathy. Authors of the study amplified TCR beta CDR3 regions from RNA transcripts. An initial round of RT-PCR targeting the TCR CDR3 relied on the HTBI primer set. One entry per CDR3 protein, called by TCRdb with MiXCR from the multiplex PCR reads. The sample has 490,000 or so distinct CDR3 sequences, just under 20% seen once; the top ten hold approximately 48%. The source material was blood. Receptor source: a man between 35 and 55 years old with Graves' ophthalmopathy.

This clonotype came up many times. The CDR3 reads CASSFSAGGARDTQYF. CDR3 coding DNA: TGTGCCAGCAGCTTCTCGGCGGGAGGGGCCAGGGATACGCAGTATTTT. The V call is TRBV11-2, the J call TRBJ2-3; 9 nucleotides match TRBD2. CDR3 length: 16 amino acids. The ends lost 3 bases at V and 6 bases at J; junction bases unmatched: 10. The germline CDR1 and CDR2 sequences are SGHAT and FQNNGV.

This clonotype was observed many times. This chain connects TRBV3-1 to TRBJ2-3; 10 nucleotides match TRBD2. The V and J ends lost 2 bases and 5 bases, in that order; junction bases with no gene match: 4. Germline loops: CDR1 LGHDT, CDR2 YNNKEL (reference sequence). This CDR3 has 15 residues. CDR3 loop: CASSQLAGVGDTQYF. CDR3 nucleotides: TGTGCCAGCAGCCAACTAGCGGGAGTAGGAGATACGCAGTATTTT.

This clonotype was detected ten times or more. The J gene is TRBJ2-3, the V gene TRBV27, with 8 bases aligning to TRBD2. Germline trimming cut 1 base from V and 2 bases from J; bases unmatched to any gene: 5. Germline CDR1 and CDR2: MNHEY and SMNVEV (reference sequence). The length of the CDR3 is 16 residues. CDR3 in DNA: TGTGCCAGCAGTTTATTTCGGACTAGCCACACAGATACGCAGTATTTT. Protein product: CASSLFRTSHTDTQYF.

This clonotype was found a few times. The CDR3 loop is CASLPDLSYGYTF. The DNA of the CDR3 is TGTGCCAGCCTTCCGGACTTGTCTTATGGCTACACCTTC. This sequence joins TRBV6-1 and TRBJ1-2; unclear D gene. CDR3 length equals 13 residues. Between the trimmed V and J ends, which lost 8 bases and 5 bases, there was a span of 15 bases. Germline V CDR1 and CDR2: MNHNS, SASEGT.

This clonotype was observed at least ten times. The V call is TRBV6-2 or TRBV6-3, the J call TRBJ1-1; no reliable D call. Trimming left V 0 bases short and J 3 bases short, with 5 bases between. CDR1 is MNHEY and CDR2 is SVGEGT in the germline V gene. The CDR3 runs 13 residues. CDR3 residues: CASSYSWDTEAFF. The CDR3 nucleotides are TGTGCCAGCAGTTACTCCTGGGACACTGAAGCTTTCTTT.

This clonotype was seen many times. The chain combines TRBV6-1 with TRBJ2-5; 8 bases match TRBD2. With 0 bases clipped from V and 1 base from J, the junction kept 1 base outside the gene matches. CDR1 MNHNS and CDR2 SASEGT come from the germline V gene. The CDR3 is made up of 15 amino acids. The CDR3 DNA follows: TGTGCCAGCAGTGAAGCGGCGGGGGGCCAAGAGACCCAGTACTTC. It specifies CASSEAAGGQETQYF.

The sample holds a few counts of this clonotype. The CDR3: CASRTSGSSNEQFF. The CDR3 DNA reads TGTGCCAGCCGAACTAGCGGGAGTTCCAATGAGCAGTTCTTC. The V call is TRBV6-2 or TRBV6-3, the J call TRBJ2-1, with 11 bases that match TRBD2. V was pared by 8 bases and J by 6 bases, with 6 bases of the junction left unmatched. CDR1 and CDR2 (germline): MNHEY, SVGEGT. CDR3 length: 14 amino acids.

This clonotype was recorded many times. V usage is TRBV6-1 and J usage is TRBJ2-7; the D gene is possibly TRBD2 (6 bases). Germline loops: CDR1 MNHNS, CDR2 SASEGT. The V end was cut by 2 bases, the J end by 5 bases, with 13 bases between. There are 14 residues in the CDR3. CDR3 in amino acids: CASSERGWGDEQYF. Written as DNA, the CDR3 is TGTGCCAGCAGTGAACGAGGGTGGGGGGACGAGCAGTACTTC.

The V and J genes are TRBV4-2 and TRBJ2-3, with D unclear. Germline-derived CDR1 and CDR2 are LGHNA and YNFKEQ. The CDR3 spans 14 residues. V dropped 0 bases and J dropped 8 bases, with 12 bases sitting between them. Written as DNA, the CDR3 is TGTGCCAGCAGCCAAGAATTAGCCGATCTTACGCAGTATTTT. It specifies CASSQELADLTQYF.

This clonotype occurred once. V and J are TRBV7-3 and TRBJ1-1; a weak D match, TRBD1 (6 bases). V lost 4 bases and J lost 8, with 32 bases in between. CDR3 size: 19 residues. Germline loops: CDR1 SGHTA, CDR2 FQGTGA. The DNA for the CDR3 is TGTGCCAGCAGCTCGCAACCTTGGACAGCCCGCTCTGGTCCCTTAGAAGCTTTCTTT. It codes for CASSSQPWTARSGPLEAFF.

V and J are TRBV5-1 and TRBJ2-1; 7 nucleotides line up with TRBD1. The germline CDR1 and CDR2 sequences are SGHRS and YFSETQ. The CDR3 has 15 residues. Germline trimming cut 4 bases from V and 7 bases from J; bases unmatched to any gene: 11. Written as DNA, the CDR3 is TGCGCCAGCAGCCCAGATGGGACAGCAAGGAATGAGCAGTTCTTC. Translation: CASSPDGTARNEQFF.

This sequence joins TRBV28 and TRBJ2-2, with D tentatively TRBD2 (5 bases). The CDR3 spans 14 residues. Trimming shortened V by 5 bases and J by 3 bases, and 10 bases separated the two germline ends. Germline CDR1 is MDHEN and CDR2 is SYDVKM. CDR3 loop: CASSPDWDTGELFF. CDR3 sequence (DNA): TGTGCCAGCAGTCCGGACTGGGACACCGGGGAGCTGTTTTTT.

This clonotype showed up just a few times. V usage is TRBV28 and J usage is TRBJ2-2; 8 nucleotides match TRBD1. Trimming took 6 bases from V and 1 from J; bases not matched to a gene: 13. The germline V gene has CDR1 MDHEN and CDR2 SYDVKM. The CDR3 is 18 amino acids. The CDR3 here is CASSETKGQGGNTGELFF. CDR3 nucleotide sequence: TGTGCCAGCAGCGAAACAAAAGGACAGGGTGGGAACACCGGGGAGCTGTTTTTT.

The chain is built from TRBV7-8 and TRBJ2-1; D might be TRBD1 (6 bases). The CDR3 covers 12 residues. V gave up 2 bases and J gave up 12 bases, with 11 bases separating them. Germline V gene data show CDR1 as SGHVS and CDR2 as FQNEAQ. The CDR3 here is CASSLSGTRQFF. Here the CDR3 DNA reads TGTGCCAGCAGCTTATCCGGGACACGGCAGTTCTTC.

V gene TRBV29-1 combines with J gene TRBJ2-5, with D possibly matching TRBD2 (6 bases). CDR1 SQVTM and CDR2 ANQGSEA come from the germline V gene. The CDR3 is 12 residues long. Trimming left V 7 bases short and J 5 bases short, with 14 bases between. The CDR3 coding sequence is TGCAGCGGTCGGGACTCAGGGGAGACCCAGTACTTC. As protein: CSGRDSGETQYF.

At least ten counts were recorded for this clonotype. This chain joins TRBV27 and TRBJ2-5; D possibly corresponds to TRBD1 (6 bases). The CDR3 spans 16 residues. Between the trimmed V and J ends, which lost 2 bases and 4 bases, there was a span of 17 bases. Germline CDR1 and CDR2: MNHEY and SMNVEV (reference sequence). CDR3 coding DNA: TGTGCCAGCAGTTTACGAGGTGGGGGCGGAGGAGAGACCCAGTACTTC. Translation gives CASSLRGGGGGETQYF.

This clonotype occurred many times. The chain employs TRBV7-2 and TRBJ2-1; perhaps TRBD2 as D (7 bases). Germline CDR1 is SGHTA and CDR2 is FQGNSA. Trimming stripped 3 bases from V and 9 bases from J, with 12 bases between. The CDR3 length is 13 residues. The CDR3 loop reads CASSLGGLVEQFF. The CDR3, as DNA: TGTGCCAGCAGCTTGGGGGGGCTCGTTGAGCAGTTCTTC.

This clonotype occurred many times. The genes are TRBV11-2 and TRBJ2-5; 8 bases map to TRBD1. This CDR3 is 15 amino acids long. Germline CDR1 is SGHAT and CDR2 is FQNNGV. The V gene end was trimmed by 5 bases and the J gene end by 4 bases; junction bases not matched to a gene: 9. The CDR3 here is CASSRRQGNGETQYF. Here the CDR3 DNA reads TGTGCCAGCAGCCGCCGACAGGGGAACGGAGAGACCCAGTACTTC.

This clonotype was observed a handful of times. V gene TRBV19 combines with J gene TRBJ2-1, with 8 bases matching TRBD2. The CDR3 has 17 amino acids. Losses at the gene ends were 3 bases for V and 9 bases for J; bases not matched to a gene: 16. Germline V gene data show CDR1 as LNHDA and CDR2 as SQIVND (reference sequence). DNA for the CDR3: TGTGCCAGTAGTATTCGCACGGGACTAGGGCCCGGGGGTGAGCAGTTCTTC. Protein sequence: CASSIRTGLGPGGEQFF.

The V and J genes are TRBV20-1 and TRBJ2-1; 10 positions agree with TRBD1. From germline, CDR1 is DFQATT and CDR2 SNEGSKA (reference sequence). The CDR3 sequence is 17 residues long. The V gene end was trimmed by 1 base and the J gene end by 4 bases; junction bases not matched to a gene: 10. CDR3 residues: CSARGRRQGAPYNEQFF. Here the CDR3 DNA reads TGCAGTGCTAGAGGCCGACGACAGGGGGCGCCGTACAATGAGCAGTTCTTC.

The table lists this clonotype with a few counts. The chain joins TRBV6-2 or TRBV6-3 to TRBJ2-1; 8 bases agree with TRBD2. In germline, CDR1 is MNHEY, CDR2 SVGEGT. The trim removed 6 bases at V and 7 bases at J, leaving 5 bases unmatched. CDR3 size: 13 residues. CDR3 protein: CASRGRGGNEQFF. The CDR3 coding sequence is TGTGCCAGCAGGGGACGCGGGGGGAATGAGCAGTTCTTC.

The rearrangement uses TRBV11-2 and TRBJ2-3, with 8 bases identical to TRBD2. The germline CDR1 and CDR2 sequences are SGHAT and FQNNGV. This CDR3 has 14 amino acids. V lost 5 bases, J lost 4 bases, and 5 bases stayed unmatched. CDR3 in DNA: TGTGCCAGCAGCCGGACTAGCATTGCAGATACGCAGTATTTT. The encoded protein is CASSRTSIADTQYF. The full variable domain, with the rest looked up from reference TRBV11-2 and TRBJ2-3, is EAGVAQSPRYKIIEKRQSVAFWCNPISGHATLYWYQQILGQGPKLLIQFQNNGVVDDSQLPKDRFSAERLKGVDSTLKIQPAKLEDSAVYLCASSRTSIADTQYFGPGTRLTVL.

This clonotype was detected only a few times. V gene TRBV6-5 combines with J gene TRBJ1-4, with D possibly matching TRBD1 (5 bases). Germline V lookup: CDR1 MNHEY, CDR2 SVGAGI. This CDR3 comprises 14 residues. The V end was cut by 0 bases, the J end by 10 bases, with 12 bases between. CDR3: CASSYSIRGGKLFF. CDR3 bases: TGTGCCAGCAGTTACTCGATTCGGGGGGGAAAACTGTTTTTT.